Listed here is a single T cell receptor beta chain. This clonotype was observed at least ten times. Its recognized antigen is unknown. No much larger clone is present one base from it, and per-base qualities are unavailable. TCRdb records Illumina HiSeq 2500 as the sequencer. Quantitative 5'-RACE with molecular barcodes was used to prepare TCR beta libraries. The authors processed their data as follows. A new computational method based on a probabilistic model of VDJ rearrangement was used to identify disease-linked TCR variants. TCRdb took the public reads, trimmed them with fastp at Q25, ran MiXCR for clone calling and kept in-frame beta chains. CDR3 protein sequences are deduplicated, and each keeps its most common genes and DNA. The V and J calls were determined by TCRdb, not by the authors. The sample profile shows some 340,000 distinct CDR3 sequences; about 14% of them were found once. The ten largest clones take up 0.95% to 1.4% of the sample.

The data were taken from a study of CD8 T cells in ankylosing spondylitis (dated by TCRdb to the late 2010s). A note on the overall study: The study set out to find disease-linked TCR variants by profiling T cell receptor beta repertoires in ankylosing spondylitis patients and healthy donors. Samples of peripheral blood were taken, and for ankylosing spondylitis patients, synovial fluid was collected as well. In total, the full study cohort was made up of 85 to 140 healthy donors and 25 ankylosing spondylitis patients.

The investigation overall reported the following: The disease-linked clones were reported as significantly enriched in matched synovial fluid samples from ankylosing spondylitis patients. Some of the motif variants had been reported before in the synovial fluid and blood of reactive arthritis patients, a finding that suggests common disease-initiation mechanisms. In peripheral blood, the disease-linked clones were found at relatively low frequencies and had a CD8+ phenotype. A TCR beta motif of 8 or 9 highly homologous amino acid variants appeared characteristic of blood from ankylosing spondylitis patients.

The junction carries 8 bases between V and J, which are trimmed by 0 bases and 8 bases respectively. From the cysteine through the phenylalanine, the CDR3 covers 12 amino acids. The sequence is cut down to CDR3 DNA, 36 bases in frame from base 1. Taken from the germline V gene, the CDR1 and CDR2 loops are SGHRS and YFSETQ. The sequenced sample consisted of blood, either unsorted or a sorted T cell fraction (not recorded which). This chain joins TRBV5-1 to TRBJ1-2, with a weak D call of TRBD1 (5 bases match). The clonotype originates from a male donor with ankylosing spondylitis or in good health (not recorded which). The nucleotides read TGCGCCAGCAGCTTGGCAGGGTTCGGCTACACCTTC. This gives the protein CASSLAGFGYTF.